A selection of T cell receptor beta chains follows, all from one sample in a study of neurological immune-mediated disorders. TCRdb passed the 5' RACE reads through MiXCR, listing each CDR3 protein once. The data contain under 35,000 distinct CDR3 sequences, under 30% of them seen just once; the ten biggest clones take up 25% to 30%. The sample consisted of CD4+ T cells from blood. These receptors all come from a man in his fifties or sixties with HTLV-1-associated myelopathy (HAM/TSP). Each CDR3 is given with its conserved first and last residue. The order of the fields is V gene, D gene, clone size, J gene, CDR3 protein, CDR3 DNA. D genes are given only for firm matches. The size field is filled for only some rows; it gives once, few, many or a size class.

TRBV25-1,TRBD2,many,TRBJ2-1,CASSEGLEGVNEQFF,TGTGCCAGCAGTGAAGGACTAGAAGGGGTGAATGAGCAGTTCTTC
TRBV5-1,NA,many,TRBJ2-1,CASSPGQTNKEQFF,TGCGCCAGCAGCCCTGGACAGACGAATAAAGAGCAGTTCTTC
TRBV18,TRBD1,NA,TRBJ1-2,CASSLGTGRANYGYTF,TGTGCCAGCTCACTAGGGACAGGGCGAGCTAACTATGGCTACACCTTC
TRBV7-2,NA,many,TRBJ1-2,CASSQGIMVGYTF,TGTGCCAGCAGCCAAGGTATTATGGTTGGCTACACCTTC
TRBV20-1,NA,NA,TRBJ2-1,CSARPGDLYNEQFF,TGCAGTGCTAGACCAGGGGACCTCTACAATGAGCAGTTCTTC
TRBV29-1,NA,many,TRBJ1-2,CSVGGVTF,TGCAGCGTTGGGGGGGTCACCTTC
TRBV11-2,NA,many,TRBJ1-1,CASRLNGGQNTEAFF,TGTGCCAGCAGGCTAAACGGTGGCCAGAACACTGAAGCTTTCTTT
TRBV14,NA,many,TRBJ1-2,CASSQTGSNYGYTF,TGTGCCAGCAGCCAAACGGGCAGCAACTATGGCTACACCTTC
TRBV4-1,TRBD1,many,TRBJ1-2,CASSQFVTAAGGPYGYTF,TGCGCCAGCAGCCAATTTGTAACCGCGGCAGGGGGACCCTATGGCTACACCTTC
TRBV5-1,NA,many,TRBJ2-5,CASSLDLRGEETQYF,TGCGCCAGCAGCTTGGACCTCAGGGGAGAAGAGACCCAGTACTTC
TRBV29-1,NA,many,TRBJ1-5,CSALIDRPNQPQHF,TGCAGCGCCCTTATCGACAGGCCCAATCAGCCCCAGCATTTT
TRBV9,NA,NA,TRBJ2-5,CASSVGSGMETQYF,TGTGCCAGCAGCGTAGGTTCAGGGATGGAGACCCAGTACTTC
TRBV7-3,NA,many,TRBJ2-1,CASSPARARADEQFF,TGTGCCAGCAGCCCCGCGCGGGCGAGGGCTGATGAGCAGTTCTTC
TRBV14,NA,many,TRBJ1-1,CASSRFSGSDMNTEAFF,TGTGCCAGCAGCCGCTTTAGTGGCAGTGATATGAACACTGAAGCTTTCTTT
TRBV20-1,NA,many,TRBJ1-5,CSAIQGSYSNQPQHF,TGCAGTGCCATACAGGGAAGTTATAGCAATCAGCCCCAGCATTTT
TRBV18,NA,NA,TRBJ2-5,CASSPGRGPTETQYF,TGTGCCAGCTCCCCTGGGCGGGGTCCCACAGAGACCCAGTACTTC
TRBV5-5,NA,many,TRBJ1-2,CASSLELNYKTGYTF,TGTGCCAGCAGCTTGGAATTGAACTATAAGACGGGCTACACCTTC
TRBV2,TRBD1,NA,TRBJ2-7,CAISDGRTGPSYEQCF,TGTGCCATCAGTGATGGCAGGACAGGCCCATCCTACGAGCAGTGCTTC
TRBV6-5,TRBD1,many,TRBJ2-3,CASSSDRGSTDTQYF,TGTGCCAGCAGTTCCGACAGGGGGTCCACAGATACGCAGTATTTT
TRBV29-1,NA,once,TRBJ1-2,CSVDRPPEGGHAGYTF,TGCAGCGTTGATCGTCCACCGGAGGGGGGGCACGCTGGCTACACCTTC
TRBV10-3,NA,many,TRBJ2-7,CAISDMGAYEQYF,TGTGCCATCAGTGACATGGGGGCCTACGAGCAGTACTTC
TRBV28,NA,many,TRBJ1-2,CASSADRLRYTF,TGTGCCAGCAGTGCCGACAGGCTCCGCTACACCTTC
TRBV20-1,TRBD2,many,TRBJ2-1,CSASQVAGGPGNEQFF,TGCAGTGCCTCCCAGGTAGCGGGAGGGCCGGGAAATGAGCAGTTCTTC
TRBV5-6,NA,NA,TRBJ2-6,CASSPGHSGANVLTF,TGTGCCAGCAGCCCTGGACACTCTGGGGCCAACGTCCTGACTTTC
TRBV5-1,NA,few,TRBJ1-1,CASSFGGSETEAFF,TGCGCCAGCAGCTTCGGGGGGTCGGAAACTGAAGCTTTCTTT
TRBV12-3/TRBV12-4,NA,many,TRBJ1-2,CASSLAQGGYTF,TGTGCCAGCAGTTTAGCGCAGGGGGGCTACACCTTC
TRBV7-9,NA,few,TRBJ2-1,CASGEAASNEQFF,TGTGCCAGCGGGGAGGCGGCCTCCAATGAGCAGTTCTTC